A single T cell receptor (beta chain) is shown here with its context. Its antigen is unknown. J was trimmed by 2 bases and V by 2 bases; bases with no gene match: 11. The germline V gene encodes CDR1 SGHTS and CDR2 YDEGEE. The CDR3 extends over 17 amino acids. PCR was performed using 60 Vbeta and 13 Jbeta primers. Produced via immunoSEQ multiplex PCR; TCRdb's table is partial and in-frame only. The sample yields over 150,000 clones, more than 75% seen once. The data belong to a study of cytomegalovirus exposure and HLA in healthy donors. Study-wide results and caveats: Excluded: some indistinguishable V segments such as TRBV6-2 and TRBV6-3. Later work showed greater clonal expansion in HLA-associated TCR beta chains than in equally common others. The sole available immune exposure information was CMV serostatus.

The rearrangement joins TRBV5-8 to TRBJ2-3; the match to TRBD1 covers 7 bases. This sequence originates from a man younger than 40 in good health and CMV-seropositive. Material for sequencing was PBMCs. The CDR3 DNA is TGTGCCAGCAGCTTCAAACAGGGGCGAGGACCCACAGATACGCAGTATTTT. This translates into CASSFKQGRGPTDTQYF.